These 4 T cell receptor beta chains share one sample of origin, sequenced in a study of blood T cell repertoires in COVID-19. Assay: immunoSEQ multiplex PCR; the TCRdb copy retains only in-frame clones and omits some. The sample holds 30,000 to 40,000 clones, 75% to 95% seen once. The sample consisted of peripheral blood. These receptors were taken from a woman of 80 years or more with acute or convalescent COVID-19.

The chain is built from TRBV11-2 and TRBJ1-4; D remains ambiguous. V was cut by 5 bases and J by 5 bases, with 21 bases left in between. The CDR3 runs 17 residues. Germline CDR1 reads SGHAT; CDR2 reads FQNNGV. The CDR3 nucleotides are TGTGCCAGCAGCCTGAGAATTGGATACGGAGTGAATGAAAAACTGTTTTTT. It encodes CASSLRIGYGVNEKLFF.

V gene TRBV6-1 combines with J gene TRBJ2-7; 11 nucleotides line up with TRBD1. Germline V gene lookup returns CDR1 MNHNS and CDR2 SASEGT. V lost 5 bases, J lost 6 bases, and 9 bases stayed unmatched. The CDR3 has 15 amino acids. CDR3 sequence: CASSLGQGAGGEQYF. Here the CDR3 DNA reads TGTGCCAGCAGTCTTGGACAGGGGGCCGGAGGCGAGCAGTACTTC.

This clone was counted a few times. The chain employs TRBV7-9 and TRBJ1-2; 7 bases are a match to TRBD1. The germline CDR1 and CDR2 sequences are SEHNR and FQNEAQ (reference sequence). V shed 6 bases, J shed 1 base, and the junction held 11 bases outside the gene matches. CDR3 size: 16 residues. CDR3 DNA sequence: TGTGCCAGCAGTACCGTGGGACAGATCCTTAACTATGGCTACACCTTC. Protein product: CASSTVGQILNYGYTF.

This clone was counted only a few times. The chain joins TRBV3-1 (or the pseudogene TRBV3-2) to TRBJ2-7; TRBD2 agrees at 10 bases. Losses at the gene ends were 3 bases for V and 4 bases for J; bases not matched to a gene: 6. CDR3 length: 15 amino acids. Germline V CDR1 and CDR2: LGHDT, YNNKEL (reference sequence). This CDR3 reads CASSQGTSDYYEQYF. The CDR3 DNA reads TGTGCCAGCAGCCAGGGGACTAGCGACTATTACGAGCAGTACTTC.